This T cell receptor beta chain was profiled in a study of CD8+CD57+ T cells in acquired aplastic anemia. Study as a whole: Sorted CD4+ plus CD8+ cells gave DNA averaging 3.2 ug.

Study-level points and caveats: For CD8+ Simpson's diversity, patients and controls showed no significant difference.

Germline V CDR1 and CDR2: DFQATT, SNEGSKA (reference sequence). Trimming left V 2 bases short and J 4 bases short, with 14 bases between. The CDR3 has 14 residues. CDR3 and TCR beta VDJ profiling relied on a genomic DNA template. One entry per CDR3 protein results from TCRdb running MiXCR on the reads. The repertoire holds some 410,000 distinct CDR3 sequences, around 72% seen once, with under 5% in the top ten. This clonotype was counted ten times or more. No antigen is known for it. The chain recombines TRBV20-1 with TRBJ1-2, with D possibly matching TRBD1 (5 bases). Sequenced input: sorted CD4+, CD8+, or CD8+CD57+ T cells (not recorded which) from PBMCs. The clonotype comes from a human donor in good health, serving as a control. The CDR3 reads CSARLHGGTYGYTF. CDR3 DNA: TGCAGTGCTAGACTCCACGGGGGGACCTATGGCTACACCTTC.